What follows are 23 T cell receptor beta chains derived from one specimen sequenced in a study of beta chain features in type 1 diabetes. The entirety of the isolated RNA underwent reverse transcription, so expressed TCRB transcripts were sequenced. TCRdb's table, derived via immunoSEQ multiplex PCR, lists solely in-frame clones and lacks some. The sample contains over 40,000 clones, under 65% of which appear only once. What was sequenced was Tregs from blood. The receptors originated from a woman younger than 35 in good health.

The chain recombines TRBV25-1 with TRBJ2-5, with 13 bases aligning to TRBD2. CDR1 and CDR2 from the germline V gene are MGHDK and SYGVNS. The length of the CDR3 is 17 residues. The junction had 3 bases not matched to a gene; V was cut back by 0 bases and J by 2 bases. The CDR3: CASSEYRGLAGQETQYF. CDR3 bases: TGTGCCAGCAGTGAATACAGGGGACTAGCGGGACAAGAGACCCAGTACTTC.

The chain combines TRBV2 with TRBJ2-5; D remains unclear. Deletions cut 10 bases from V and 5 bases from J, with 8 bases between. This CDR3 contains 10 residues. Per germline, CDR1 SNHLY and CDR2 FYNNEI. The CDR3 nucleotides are TGTGCCACCTCCGTGGAGACCCAGTACTTC. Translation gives CATSVETQYF.

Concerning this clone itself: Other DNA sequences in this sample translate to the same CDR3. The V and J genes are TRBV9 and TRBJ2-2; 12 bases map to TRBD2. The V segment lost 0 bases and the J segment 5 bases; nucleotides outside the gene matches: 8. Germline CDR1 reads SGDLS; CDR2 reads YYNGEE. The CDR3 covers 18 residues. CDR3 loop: CASSVGLAGAPGTGELFF. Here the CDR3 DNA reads TGTGCCAGCAGCGTAGGACTAGCGGGAGCCCCGGGGACCGGGGAGCTGTTTTTT.

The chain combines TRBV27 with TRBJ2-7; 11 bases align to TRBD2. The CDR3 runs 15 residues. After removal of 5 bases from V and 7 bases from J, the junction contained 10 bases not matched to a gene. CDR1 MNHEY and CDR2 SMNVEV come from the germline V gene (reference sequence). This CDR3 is CASSTNSGRAREQYF. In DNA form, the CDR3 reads TGTGCCAGCAGTACTAATAGCGGGAGGGCCCGTGAGCAGTACTTC.

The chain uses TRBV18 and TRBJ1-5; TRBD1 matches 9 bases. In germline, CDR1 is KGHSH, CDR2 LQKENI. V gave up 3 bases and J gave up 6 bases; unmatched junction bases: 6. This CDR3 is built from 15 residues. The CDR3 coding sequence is TGTGCCAGCTCACCGGGACAGGGAAGAGTTCAGCCCCAGCATTTT. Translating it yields CASSPGQGRVQPQHF. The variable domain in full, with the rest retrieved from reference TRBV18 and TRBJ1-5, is NAGVMQNPRHLVRRRGQEARLRCSPMKGHSHVYWYRQLPEEGLKFMVYLQKENIIDESGMPKERFSAEFPKEGPSILRIQQVVRGDSAAYFCASSPGQGRVQPQHFGDGTRLSIL.

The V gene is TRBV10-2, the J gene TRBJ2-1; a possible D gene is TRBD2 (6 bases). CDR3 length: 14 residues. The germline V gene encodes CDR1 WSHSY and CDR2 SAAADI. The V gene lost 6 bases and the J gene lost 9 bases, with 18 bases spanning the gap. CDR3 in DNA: TGCGCCAGCAGCCCGGGACTCAAGTCGGGTGAGCAGTTCTTC. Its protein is CASSPGLKSGEQFF.

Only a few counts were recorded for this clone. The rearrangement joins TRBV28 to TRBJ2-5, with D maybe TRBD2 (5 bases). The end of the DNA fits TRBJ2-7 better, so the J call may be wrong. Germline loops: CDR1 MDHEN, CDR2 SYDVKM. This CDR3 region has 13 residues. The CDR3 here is CATLLGVANEQYF. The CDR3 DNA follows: TGTGCCACCCTACTCGGGGTTGCCAACGAGCAGTACTTC.

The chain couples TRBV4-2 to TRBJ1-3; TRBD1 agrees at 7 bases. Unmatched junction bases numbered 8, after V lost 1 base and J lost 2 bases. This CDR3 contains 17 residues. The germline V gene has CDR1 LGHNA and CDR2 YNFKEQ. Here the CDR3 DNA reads TGTGCCAGCAGCCAAGGGGGAAACAGGGGCGCTGGAAACACCATATATTTT. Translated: CASSQGGNRGAGNTIYF.

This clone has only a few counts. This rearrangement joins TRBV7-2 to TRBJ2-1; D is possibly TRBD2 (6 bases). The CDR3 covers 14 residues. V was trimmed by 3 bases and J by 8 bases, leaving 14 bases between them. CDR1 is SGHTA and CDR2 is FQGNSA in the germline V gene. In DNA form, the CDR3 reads TGTGCCAGCAGCTTTCAAGTCGGGACTTATGAGCAGTTCTTC. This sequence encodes CASSFQVGTYEQFF.

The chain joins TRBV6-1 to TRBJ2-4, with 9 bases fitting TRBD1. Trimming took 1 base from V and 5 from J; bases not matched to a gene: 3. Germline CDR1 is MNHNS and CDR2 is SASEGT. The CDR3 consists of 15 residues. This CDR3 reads CASSEVGQGQNIQYF. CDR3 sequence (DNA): TGTGCCAGCAGTGAAGTGGGACAGGGTCAAAACATTCAGTACTTC.

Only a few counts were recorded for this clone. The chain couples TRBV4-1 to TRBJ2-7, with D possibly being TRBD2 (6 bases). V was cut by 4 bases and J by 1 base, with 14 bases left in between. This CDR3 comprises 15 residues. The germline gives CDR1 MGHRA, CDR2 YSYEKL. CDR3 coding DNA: TGCGCCAGCAGCCCCCGGGGGAGTGGGTCCTACGAGCAGTACTTC. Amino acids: CASSPRGSGSYEQYF.

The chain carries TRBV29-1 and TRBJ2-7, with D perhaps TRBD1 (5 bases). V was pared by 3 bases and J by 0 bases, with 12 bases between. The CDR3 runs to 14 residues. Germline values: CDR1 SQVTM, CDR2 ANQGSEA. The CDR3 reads CSVDGAGLSYEQYF. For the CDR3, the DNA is TGCAGCGTTGATGGGGCAGGGCTCTCCTACGAGCAGTACTTC.

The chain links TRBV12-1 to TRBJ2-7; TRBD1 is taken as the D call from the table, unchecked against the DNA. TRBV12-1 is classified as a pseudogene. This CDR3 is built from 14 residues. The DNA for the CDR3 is TGTGCCAGCAGCTTTAGGGACAGGGTCTACGAGCAGTACTTC. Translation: CASSFRDRVYEQYF.

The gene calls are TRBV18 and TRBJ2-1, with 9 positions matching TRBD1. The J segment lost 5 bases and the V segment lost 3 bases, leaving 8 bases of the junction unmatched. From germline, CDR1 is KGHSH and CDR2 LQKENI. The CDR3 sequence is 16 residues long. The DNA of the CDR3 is TGTGCCAGCTCACCTTCGACCGGGACAGGGAACAATGAGCAGTTCTTC. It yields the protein CASSPSTGTGNNEQFF.

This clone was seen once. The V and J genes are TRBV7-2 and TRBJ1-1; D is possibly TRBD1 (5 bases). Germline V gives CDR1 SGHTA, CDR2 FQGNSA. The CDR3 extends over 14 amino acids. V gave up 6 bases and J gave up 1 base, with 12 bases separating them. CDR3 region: CASRRGRENTEAFF. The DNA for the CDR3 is TGTGCCAGCAGGCGAGGCAGGGAGAACACTGAAGCTTTCTTT.

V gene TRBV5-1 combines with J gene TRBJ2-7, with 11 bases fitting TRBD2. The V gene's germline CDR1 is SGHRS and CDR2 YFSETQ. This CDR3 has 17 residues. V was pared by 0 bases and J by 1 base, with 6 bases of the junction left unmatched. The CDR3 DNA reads TGCGCCAGCAGCTTGGGGGGGACTAGCGGCCAATCCTACGAGCAGTACTTC. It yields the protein CASSLGGTSGQSYEQYF.

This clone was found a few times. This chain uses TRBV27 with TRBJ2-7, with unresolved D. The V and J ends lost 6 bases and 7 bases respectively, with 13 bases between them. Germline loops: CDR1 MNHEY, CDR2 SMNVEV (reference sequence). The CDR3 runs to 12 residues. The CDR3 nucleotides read TGTGCCAGCAGAGGAGCTTCACCGGAGCAGTACTTC. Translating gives CASRGASPEQYF.

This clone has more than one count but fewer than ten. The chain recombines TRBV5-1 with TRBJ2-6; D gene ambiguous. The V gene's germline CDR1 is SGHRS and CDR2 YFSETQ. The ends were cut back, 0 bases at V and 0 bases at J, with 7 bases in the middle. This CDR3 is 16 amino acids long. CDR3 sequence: CASSLVQLSGANVLTF. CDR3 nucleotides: TGCGCCAGCAGCTTGGTCCAACTCTCTGGGGCCAACGTCCTGACTTTC. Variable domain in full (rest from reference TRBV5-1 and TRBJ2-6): KAGVTQTPRYLIKTRGQQVTLSCSPISGHRSVSWYQQTPGQGLQFLFEYFSETQRNKGNFPGRFSGRQFSNSRSEMNVSTLELGDSALYLCASSLVQLSGANVLTFGAGSRLTVL.

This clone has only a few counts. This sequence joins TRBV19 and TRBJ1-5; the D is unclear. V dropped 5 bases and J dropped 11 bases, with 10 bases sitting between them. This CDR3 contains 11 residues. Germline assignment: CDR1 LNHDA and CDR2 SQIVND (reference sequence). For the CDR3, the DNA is TGTGCCAGTAGTGGGCGGGTCACCCAGCATTTT. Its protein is CASSGRVTQHF.

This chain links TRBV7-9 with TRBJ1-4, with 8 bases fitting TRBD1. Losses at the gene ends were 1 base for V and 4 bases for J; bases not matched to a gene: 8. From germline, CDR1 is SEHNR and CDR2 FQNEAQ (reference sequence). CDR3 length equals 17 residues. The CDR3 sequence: CASSLGSGGLVNEKLFF. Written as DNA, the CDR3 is TGTGCCAGCAGCTTAGGGTCAGGGGGCCTCGTTAATGAAAAACTGTTTTTT.

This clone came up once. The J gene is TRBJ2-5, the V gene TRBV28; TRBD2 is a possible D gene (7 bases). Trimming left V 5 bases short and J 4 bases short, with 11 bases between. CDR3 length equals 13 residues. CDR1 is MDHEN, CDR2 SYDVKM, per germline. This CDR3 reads CASSRGAGETQYF. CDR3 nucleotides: TGTGCCAGCAGTCGGGGGGCAGGAGAGACCCAGTACTTC.

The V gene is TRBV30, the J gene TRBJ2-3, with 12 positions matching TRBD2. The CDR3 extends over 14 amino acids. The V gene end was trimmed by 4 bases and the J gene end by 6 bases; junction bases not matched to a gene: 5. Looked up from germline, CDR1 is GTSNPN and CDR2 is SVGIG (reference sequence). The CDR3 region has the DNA TGTGCCTGGACTAGCGGGAGGGCCGGGGATACGCAGTATTTT. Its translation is CAWTSGRAGDTQYF. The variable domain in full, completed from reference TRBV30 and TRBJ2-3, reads SQTIHQWPATLVQPVGSPLSLECTVEGTSNPNLYWYRQAAGRGLQLLFYSVGIGQISSEVPQNLSASRPQDRQFILSSKKLLLSDSGFYLCAWTSGRAGDTQYFGPGTRLTVL.

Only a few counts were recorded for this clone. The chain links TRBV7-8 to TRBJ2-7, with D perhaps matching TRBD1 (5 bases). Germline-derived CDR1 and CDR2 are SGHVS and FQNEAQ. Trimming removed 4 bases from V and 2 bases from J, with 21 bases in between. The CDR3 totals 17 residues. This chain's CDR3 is CASSSQPSLQVAYEQYF. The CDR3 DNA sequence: TGTGCCAGCAGCTCACAGCCCTCTTTACAGGTCGCCTACGAGCAGTACTTC.